One sample yielded the 29 T cell receptor beta chains listed below, sequenced in a study of shared clonotypes between healthy human individuals. Using immunoSEQ multiplex PCR, the repertoire was profiled, and TCRdb retains in-frame clones only, with some absent. The data hold 850,000 to 1,200,000 clones, with around 76% observed a single time. Source material: memory CD4+ T cells sorted from blood. Subset meaning: CD45RA-negative fraction. The receptors come from a man between 18 and 35 years old in good health.

V and J are TRBV29-1 and TRBJ2-7; 12 positions agree with TRBD2. Trimming took 6 bases from V and 6 from J; bases not matched to a gene: 6. This CDR3 has 13 residues. Germline V gene lookup returns CDR1 SQVTM and CDR2 ANQGSEA. The CDR3 DNA reads as TGCAGCGTCAGACTAGCGGGAGTTGCCGAGCAGTACTTC. Translated, it gives CSVRLAGVAEQYF.

The V gene is TRBV27, the J gene TRBJ2-2, with a tentative D call TRBD2 (5 bases). This CDR3 is built from 16 residues. V was clipped by 8 bases and J by 0 bases, with 16 bases between them. CDR1 and CDR2 from the germline V gene are MNHEY and SMNVEV (reference sequence). CDR3 amino acids: CASATGSVTNTGELFF. CDR3 DNA sequence: TGTGCCAGCGCTACGGGTAGCGTGACGAACACCGGGGAGCTGTTTTTT.

The gene calls are TRBV5-1 and TRBJ2-7, with D tentatively TRBD1 or TRBD2 (5 bases each). V was trimmed by 4 bases and J by 4 bases, leaving 15 bases between them. Germline V gene data show CDR1 as SGHRS and CDR2 as YFSETQ. The CDR3 runs 14 residues. The CDR3 loop is CASSTGTLGYEQYF. DNA of the CDR3: TGCGCCAGCAGCACCGGGACGCTCGGTTACGAGCAGTACTTC.

Notes on this clone: This sample also contains other DNA sequences that code for the same CDR3. This chain uses TRBV5-1 with TRBJ2-7; D ambiguous. The CDR3 length is 14 residues. V was trimmed by 0 bases and J by 4 bases, leaving 11 bases between them. Germline V lookup: CDR1 SGHRS, CDR2 YFSETQ. The CDR3, as DNA: TGCGCCAGCAGCTTGGGCAGTAGCCTTTACGAGCAGTACTTC. Amino acid sequence: CASSLGSSLYEQYF.

The chain couples TRBV5-5 to TRBJ1-1; D remains ambiguous. Germline assignment: CDR1 SGHKS and CDR2 YYEKEE (reference sequence). The CDR3 has 15 residues. Trimming removed 4 bases at V and 1 base at J, with 14 bases between. The CDR3 loop reads CASSPRRESNTEAFF. In DNA form, the CDR3 reads TGTGCCAGCAGCCCCCGAAGGGAATCGAACACTGAAGCTTTCTTT.

The rearrangement uses TRBV2 and TRBJ2-3; D ambiguous. CDR3 length: 11 residues. Trimming took off 6 bases at V and 5 bases at J, with 6 bases between the two ends. Germline V gene sequence: CDR1 SNHLY, CDR2 FYNNEI. The CDR3 protein is CASRRVDTQYF. In DNA, the CDR3 is TGTGCCAGCAGAAGGGTAGATACGCAGTATTTT. Filled out from reference TRBV2 and TRBJ2-3, the complete variable domain reads EPEVTQTPSHQVTQMGQEVILRCVPISNHLYFYWYRQILGQKVEFLVSFYNNEISEKSEIFDDQFSVERPDGSNFTLKIRSTKLEDSAMYFCASRRVDTQYFGPGTRLTVL.

The chain links TRBV4-2 to TRBJ1-5, with D unresolved. CDR3 length: 15 amino acids. CDR1 and CDR2 (germline): LGHNA, YNFKEQ. V gave up 1 base and J gave up 0 bases, with 7 bases separating them. The CDR3 loop is CASSQGSNSNQPQHF. For the CDR3, the DNA is TGTGCCAGCAGCCAAGGGAGTAATAGCAATCAGCCCCAGCATTTT.

The chain couples TRBV7-9 to TRBJ2-5; the match to TRBD1 covers 7 bases. The CDR3 spans 14 residues. Germline V gives CDR1 SEHNR, CDR2 FQNEAQ (reference sequence). V lost 11 bases, J lost 1 base, and 10 bases stayed unmatched. The DNA of the CDR3 is TGTGCCTACACTCGACAGGGTTCCCAAGAGACCCAGTACTTC. Translation: CAYTRQGSQETQYF.

J is TRBJ1-6 and V is TRBV21-1. TRBV21-1 is noted as a pseudogene. The CDR3 loop spans 11 amino acids. The CDR3 spells CASSPRGPLHF. The CDR3 DNA reads as TGTGCCAGCAGCCCCCGCGGGCCCCTCCACTTT.

The chain joins TRBV6-6 to TRBJ1-2; D remains ambiguous. The ends were cut back, 6 bases at V and 4 bases at J, with 9 bases in the middle. Per the germline V gene, CDR1 is MNHNY and CDR2 is SVGAGI (reference sequence). The CDR3 runs to 12 residues. The CDR3 loop is CASRPRSYGYTF. CDR3 nucleotides: TGTGCCAGCAGACCTAGGAGCTATGGCTACACCTTC.

CDR3 nucleotide sequence: TGTGCCAGCAGCTCGGTGGCCCCACTAGGCTACACCTTC. Protein product: CASSSVAPLGYTF. The genes are TRBV2 and TRBJ1-2; D not resolved. V was cut by 6 bases and J by 8 bases, with 16 bases left in between. Germline CDR1 is SNHLY and CDR2 is FYNNEI. There are 13 residues in the CDR3.

CDR3 region: CAWSRDPNEKLFF. CDR3 in DNA: TGTGCCTGGAGCCGGGATCCAAATGAAAAACTGTTTTTT. The chain couples TRBV30 to TRBJ1-4; D is undetermined. The CDR3 has 13 residues. Trimming took off 3 bases at V and 5 bases at J, with 10 bases between the two ends. Germline CDR1 reads GTSNPN; CDR2 reads SVGIG (reference sequence).

CDR3 sequence (DNA): TGTGCCAGCAGCCCGGGACTAGCGGGAGCCCGGGAGCAGTACTTC. It yields the protein CASSPGLAGAREQYF. V and J are TRBV5-8 and TRBJ2-7; 14 bases fit TRBD2. This CDR3 contains 15 residues. Per the germline V gene, CDR1 is SGHTS and CDR2 is YDEGEE. The V segment lost 4 bases and the J segment 7 bases; nucleotides outside the gene matches: 7.

The V call is TRBV7-8, the J call TRBJ2-7, with D unclear. This CDR3 has 15 residues. The germline V gene encodes CDR1 SGHVS and CDR2 FQNEAQ. Trimming removed 1 base from V and 5 bases from J, with 15 bases in between. CDR3 nucleotides: TGTGCCAGCAGCTTAGAAGATTCACGGGCGGACGAGCAGTACTTC. Its translation: CASSLEDSRADEQYF.

The chain is built from TRBV6-1 and TRBJ1-6, with a tentative D call TRBD1 (6 bases). This CDR3 has 14 residues. Germline V gene data show CDR1 as MNHNS and CDR2 as SASEGT. V was cut by 10 bases and J by 7 bases, with 17 bases left in between. The CDR3 protein is CATQPGQRNSPLHF. DNA for the CDR3: TGTGCCACCCAACCTGGACAGAGGAATTCACCCCTCCACTTT.

This chain connects TRBV28 to TRBJ1-2; D not certain. The CDR3 is 11 amino acids. The germline gives CDR1 MDHEN, CDR2 SYDVKM. Trimming cost V 8 bases and J 0 bases, with 4 bases left between them. The CDR3 sequence: CASVTNYGYTF. In DNA, the CDR3 is TGTGCCAGCGTTACTAACTATGGCTACACCTTC.

This clone occurred once. The rearrangement joins TRBV14 to TRBJ2-4; 9 bases align to TRBD1. The CDR3 covers 15 residues. Germline V gene sequence: CDR1 SGHDN, CDR2 FVKESK. The V gene end was trimmed by 4 bases and the J gene end by 9 bases; junction bases not matched to a gene: 10. The CDR3 loop is CASSRGGTGSSIQYF. The CDR3 coding sequence is TGTGCCAGCAGCCGAGGCGGGACAGGGAGCTCCATTCAGTACTTC.

This clone was counted between two and nine times. The chain carries TRBV18 and TRBJ1-5; 7 bases align to TRBD1. The junction had 2 bases not matched to a gene; V was cut back by 3 bases and J by 0 bases. The CDR3 extends over 15 amino acids. Per germline, CDR1 KGHSH and CDR2 LQKENI. The CDR3 protein is CASSPGTDSNQPQHF. In DNA form, the CDR3 reads TGTGCCAGCTCACCTGGGACAGATAGCAATCAGCCCCAGCATTTT.

The CDR3 region is CASSLMQNTGELFF. DNA for the CDR3: TGTGCCAGCAGCTTAATGCAGAACACCGGGGAGCTGTTTTTT. The chain uses TRBV7-3 and TRBJ2-2; no definite D call. Trimming left V 1 base short and J 1 base short, with 4 bases between. The CDR3 contains 14 residues. The germline CDR1 and CDR2 sequences are SGHTA and FQGTGA.

The chain joins TRBV29-1 to TRBJ2-2; no definite D call. This CDR3 comprises 11 residues. Trimming cost V 7 bases and J 1 base, with 4 bases left between them. Looked up from germline, CDR1 is SQVTM and CDR2 is ANQGSEA. CDR3 bases: TGCAGCGCCAAGAACACCGGGGAGCTGTTTTTT. Its protein product is CSAKNTGELFF.

The J gene is TRBJ2-4, the V gene TRBV5-4; D unclear. The V gene lost 1 base and the J gene lost 0 bases, with 5 bases spanning the gap. Germline-derived CDR1 and CDR2 are SGHNT and YYREEE (reference sequence). The CDR3 sequence is 14 residues long. CDR3: CASSLPGAKNIQYF. The CDR3 nucleotides read TGTGCCAGCAGCTTGCCCGGAGCCAAAAACATTCAGTACTTC.

The J gene is TRBJ1-6, the V gene TRBV11-2, with 10 nucleotides matching TRBD1. V shed 1 base, J shed 10 bases, and the junction held 4 bases outside the gene matches. CDR1 and CDR2 (germline): SGHAT, FQNNGV. The CDR3 is 15 amino acids. The CDR3 sequence: CASSLGGTGESPLHF. The CDR3 region has the DNA TGTGCCAGCAGCTTAGGGGGGACAGGGGAATCACCCCTCCACTTT.

V usage is TRBV19 and J usage is TRBJ2-1; TRBD1 matches at 9 bases. After removal of 8 bases from V and 8 bases from J, the junction contained 10 bases not matched to a gene. The CDR3 is made up of 14 amino acids. Germline V lookup: CDR1 LNHDA, CDR2 SQIVND (reference sequence). The CDR3: CASRGTGRFDEQFF. The CDR3 nucleotides are TGTGCCAGTCGTGGGACAGGGCGTTTCGATGAGCAGTTCTTC.

The V and J genes are TRBV11-2 and TRBJ2-5; no definite D call. V lost 1 base and J lost 0, with 6 bases in between. Germline V gives CDR1 SGHAT, CDR2 FQNNGV. This CDR3 has 14 residues. The CDR3 loop reads CASSLGGYQETQYF. The CDR3 DNA is TGTGCCAGCAGCTTAGGGGGATACCAAGAGACCCAGTACTTC.

This clone has a single count. V and J are TRBV18 and TRBJ2-5, with no clear D. Trimming pared 6 bases from V and 2 bases from J, leaving 10 bases between. Germline V lookup: CDR1 KGHSH, CDR2 LQKENI. The CDR3 length is 13 residues. The CDR3 bases are TGTGCCAGCTCGCAACAGATTCAAGAGACCCAGTACTTC. It is translated as CASSQQIQETQYF.

The rearrangement uses TRBV7-2 and TRBJ2-2; the match to TRBD2 covers 8 bases. This CDR3 comprises 14 residues. Germline lookup yields CDR1 SGHTA and CDR2 FQGNSA. Unmatched junction bases numbered 4, after V lost 2 bases and J lost 8 bases. As DNA, the CDR3 is TGTGCCAGCAGCTTATCGGCTAGCGGGGGGGAGCTGTTTTTT. Protein product: CASSLSASGGELFF. The full variable domain, rest sourced from reference TRBV7-2 and TRBJ2-2, is GAGVSQSPSNKVTEKGKDVELRCDPISGHTALYWYRQSLGQGLEFLIYFQGNSAPDKSGLPSDRFSAERTGGSVSTLTIQRTQQEDSAVYLCASSLSASGGELFFGEGSRLTVL.

The V and J genes are TRBV5-5 and TRBJ2-7, with 8 nucleotides matching TRBD2. CDR1 SGHKS and CDR2 YYEKEE come from the germline V gene (reference sequence). The CDR3 totals 15 residues. J was trimmed by 0 bases and V by 0 bases; bases with no gene match: 2. This CDR3 reads CASSLVAGRSYEQYF. CDR3 DNA sequence: TGTGCCAGCAGCTTGGTAGCGGGACGCTCCTACGAGCAGTACTTC.

This clone appeared a single time. The chain combines TRBV6-1 with TRBJ1-1; 7 positions match TRBD1. The CDR3 is 15 amino acids. The V gene end was trimmed by 5 bases and the J gene end by 1 base; junction bases not matched to a gene: 7. Germline CDR1 and CDR2: MNHNS and SASEGT. CDR3 region: CASSKRGQSNTEAFF. The CDR3 DNA follows: TGTGCCAGCAGTAAAAGGGGACAGTCGAACACTGAAGCTTTCTTT.

This chain joins TRBV28 and TRBJ1-6, with D hard to call. The germline V gene has CDR1 MDHEN and CDR2 SYDVKM. The CDR3 is 16 amino acids. Deletions cut 2 bases from V and 5 bases from J, with 13 bases between. CDR3 amino acids: CASSLKAEIDNSPLHF. In DNA form, the CDR3 reads TGTGCCAGCAGTTTAAAAGCTGAAATAGATAATTCACCCCTCCACTTT.